Following are 17 T cell receptor beta chains from one sample sequenced in a study of CD8 T cells in ankylosing spondylitis. TCRdb passed the 5' RACE reads through MiXCR, listing each CDR3 protein once. The sample carries over 75,000 distinct CDR3 sequences, about 9.1% recorded once. Sequencing was done on a sample of blood, either unsorted or a sorted T cell fraction (not recorded which). These receptor sequences come from a male donor with ankylosing spondylitis or in good health (not recorded which).

This clonotype occurred many times. J is TRBJ2-7 and V is TRBV9; TRBD1 matches 7 bases. This CDR3 comprises 16 residues. The germline CDR1 and CDR2 sequences are SGDLS and YYNGEE. The trim removed 3 bases at V and 7 bases at J, leaving 16 bases unmatched. CDR3 coding DNA: TGTGCCAGCAGCGATAAACCGGACAGGTTCGAAGGGGAGCAGTACTTC. Residues: CASSDKPDRFEGEQYF.

This clonotype was found many times. The DNA of the CDR3 is TGCGCCAGCAGCTTAACGACTAGCGGGGGGGCGGGTAATGAGCAGTTCTTC. Protein: CASSLTTSGGAGNEQFF. This rearrangement joins TRBV5-1 to TRBJ2-1; 14 bases align to TRBD2. Unmatched junction bases numbered 8, after V lost 2 bases and J lost 7 bases. The CDR3 has 17 amino acids. In germline, CDR1 is SGHRS, CDR2 YFSETQ.

This clonotype has at least ten counts. The V gene is TRBV29-1, the J gene TRBJ2-1, with D perhaps matching TRBD1 (5 bases). The V gene's germline CDR1 is SQVTM and CDR2 ANQGSEA. V was cut by 4 bases and J by 6 bases, with 10 bases left in between. The CDR3 extends over 12 amino acids. The CDR3 DNA follows: TGCAGCGTTGTGATAGGGGTCAATGAGCAGTTCTTC. Protein sequence: CSVVIGVNEQFF.

The rearrangement joins TRBV7-2 to TRBJ2-2; D unresolved. The length of the CDR3 is 16 residues. The V end lost 5 bases, the J end lost 6 bases, and 19 bases lay between the germline ends. CDR1 and CDR2 (germline): SGHTA, FQGNSA. Here the CDR3 DNA reads TGTGCCAGCAGCCCCGGTACACTTAGCCGTCCCGGGGAGCTGTTTTTT. This translates into CASSPGTLSRPGELFF.

This clonotype was seen a handful of times. V gene TRBV12-3 or TRBV12-4 combines with J gene TRBJ1-2; 11 bases align to TRBD1. The CDR3 is made up of 17 amino acids. V was pared by 6 bases and J by 2 bases, with 11 bases of the junction left unmatched. The chain's CDR3 is CASSDTDRDRGNYGYTF. CDR3 nucleotide sequence: TGTGCCAGCAGCGACACAGATAGGGACAGGGGGAACTATGGCTACACCTTC.

This clonotype has more than one count but fewer than ten. This chain joins TRBV7-8 and TRBJ1-5; TRBD1 might be the D (5 bases). Germline V gene sequence: CDR1 SGHVS, CDR2 FQNEAQ. Trimming removed 0 bases from V and 10 bases from J, with 16 bases in between. CDR3 size: 15 residues. The DNA for the CDR3 is TGTGCCAGCAGCTTAGCGGGGACTCCGGGGCGACCCCAGCATTTT. This sequence encodes CASSLAGTPGRPQHF.

This clonotype was seen repeatedly, ten times or more. The V and J genes are TRBV12-3 or TRBV12-4 and TRBJ1-5, with a possible D match to TRBD1 (5 bases). V was shortened by 4 bases and J by 6 bases, with 10 bases between the two germline ends. The CDR3 is 13 residues long. CDR3 bases: TGTGCCAGCAGTTCTGGGGGAATTCAGCCCCAGCATTTT. It is translated as CASSSGGIQPQHF.

This clonotype was observed many times. The rearrangement links TRBV12-3 or TRBV12-4 to TRBJ2-4; TRBD2 might be the D (5 bases). The CDR3 has 14 residues. Trimming pared 6 bases from V and 0 bases from J, leaving 9 bases between. The DNA for the CDR3 is TGTGCCAGCAGGAGCGGTCTAGCCAAAAACATTCAGTACTTC. It is translated as CASRSGLAKNIQYF.

Concerning this clonotype itself: A much larger clone sits a single nucleotide away, making a read error possible. This chain connects TRBV28 to TRBJ2-1; 10 positions match TRBD2. Germline-derived CDR1 and CDR2 are MDHEN and SYDVKM. The CDR3 spans 16 residues. Here the CDR3 reads CATSPLSGGAYNEQFF. The CDR3 nucleotides are TGTGCCACCAGTCCCCTGAGCGGGGGGGCCTACAATGAGCAGTTCTTC.

This clonotype appeared a few times. V usage is TRBV27 and J usage is TRBJ1-1; D gene unclear. V lost 6 bases, J lost 10 bases, and 15 bases lay in between. The CDR3 sequence is 12 residues long. Germline-derived CDR1 and CDR2 are MNHEY and SMNVEV (reference sequence). In DNA form, the CDR3 reads TGTGCCAGCAGCTCTAGTGCGGTTGGAGCTTTCTTT. Protein product: CASSSSAVGAFF.

This clonotype appeared a few times. The chain carries TRBV28 and TRBJ2-7; 11 nucleotides match TRBD2. V gave up 5 bases and J gave up 3 bases; unmatched junction bases: 9. The V gene's germline CDR1 is MDHEN and CDR2 SYDVKM. The CDR3 runs to 16 residues. For the CDR3, the DNA is TGTGCCAGCAGTCCACCCGGGACTAGCGGAAACTACGAGCAGTACTTC. Its protein is CASSPPGTSGNYEQYF.

Comment on this clonotype: Compared with germline, one end of the junction differs, possibly owing to a read error. The chain links TRBV15 to TRBJ2-3; D is perhaps TRBD1 or TRBD2 (5 bases each). Germline V gene data show CDR1 as LNHNV and CDR2 as YYDKDF (reference sequence). There are 15 residues in the CDR3. The CDR3 DNA follows: TGTGGCACCAGCAGAGACGTGGGGGGCACAGATACGCAGTATTTT. Amino acid sequence: CGTSRDVGGTDTQYF.

Ten or more counts support this clonotype. The chain couples TRBV10-3 to TRBJ2-7, with 9 bases aligning to TRBD1. Germline-derived CDR1 and CDR2 are ENHRY and SYGVKD. The CDR3 loop spans 15 amino acids. The V segment lost 3 bases and the J segment 3 bases; nucleotides outside the gene matches: 6. CDR3 amino acids: CAISDIKGQGYEQYF. The CDR3 region has the DNA TGTGCCATCAGTGATATAAAGGGACAGGGCTACGAGCAGTACTTC.

The chain employs TRBV11-1 and TRBJ1-1; 9 bases match TRBD1. CDR3 length equals 15 residues. Germline values: CDR1 SGHAT, CDR2 FQDESV (reference sequence). Germline trimming cut 5 bases from V and 7 bases from J; bases unmatched to any gene: 11. The CDR3 loop reads CASSNHRGRGVEAFF. Here the CDR3 DNA reads TGTGCCAGCAGCAACCACAGGGGGCGCGGTGTTGAAGCTTTCTTT.

This clonotype was seen repeatedly, ten times or more. V and J are TRBV5-1 and TRBJ2-5; a possible D gene is TRBD1 (5 bases). Trimming removed 3 bases from V and 2 bases from J, with 11 bases in between. The CDR3 is made up of 14 amino acids. The germline CDR1 and CDR2 sequences are SGHRS and YFSETQ. The CDR3 DNA is TGCGCCAGCAGCTATGGACACACACAAGAGACCCAGTACTTC. It specifies CASSYGHTQETQYF.

In its sample, this clonotype was seen many times. J is TRBJ1-1 and V is TRBV7-2, with D uncertain. The germline V and J ends were trimmed by 5 bases and 7 bases, with 14 bases remaining between them. CDR3 length: 13 residues. CDR1 is SGHTA and CDR2 is FQGNSA in the germline V gene. This CDR3 is CASSPSRELEAFF. The CDR3 coding sequence is TGTGCCAGCAGCCCCTCAAGGGAGCTTGAAGCTTTCTTT.

In this sample, this clonotype turned up a few times. V usage is TRBV30 and J usage is TRBJ2-7; D gene unclear. Per the germline V gene, CDR1 is GTSNPN and CDR2 is SVGIG (reference sequence). The CDR3 spans 12 residues. V lost 6 bases and J lost 3, with 12 bases in between. Written as DNA, the CDR3 is TGTGCCTGCCACTTGCAGAGCTACGAGCAGTACTTC. This encodes CACHLQSYEQYF.